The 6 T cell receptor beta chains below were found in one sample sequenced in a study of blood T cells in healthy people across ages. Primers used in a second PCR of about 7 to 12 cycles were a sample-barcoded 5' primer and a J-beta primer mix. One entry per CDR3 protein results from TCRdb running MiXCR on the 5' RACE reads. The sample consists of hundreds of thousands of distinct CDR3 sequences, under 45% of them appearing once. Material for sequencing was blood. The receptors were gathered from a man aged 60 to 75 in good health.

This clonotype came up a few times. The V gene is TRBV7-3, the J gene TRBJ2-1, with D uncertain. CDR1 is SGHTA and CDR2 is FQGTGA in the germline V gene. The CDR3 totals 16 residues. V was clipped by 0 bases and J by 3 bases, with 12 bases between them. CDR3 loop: CASSLTSTPNYNEQFF. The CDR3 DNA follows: TGTGCCAGCAGCTTAACGTCCACCCCTAACTACAATGAGCAGTTCTTC.

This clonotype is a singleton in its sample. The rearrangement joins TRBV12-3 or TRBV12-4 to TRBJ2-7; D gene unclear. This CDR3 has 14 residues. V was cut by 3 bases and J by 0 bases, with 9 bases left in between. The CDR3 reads CASSFYPISYEQYF. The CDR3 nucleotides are TGTGCCAGCAGTTTCTACCCGATCTCCTACGAGCAGTACTTC.

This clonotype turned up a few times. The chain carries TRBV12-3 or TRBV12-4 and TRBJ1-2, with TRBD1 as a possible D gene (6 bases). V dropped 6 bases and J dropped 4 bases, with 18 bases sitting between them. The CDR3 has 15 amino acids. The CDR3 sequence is CASSPGGRRAYGYTF. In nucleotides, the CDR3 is TGTGCCAGCAGCCCGGGGGGGCGCAGGGCCTATGGCTACACCTTC.

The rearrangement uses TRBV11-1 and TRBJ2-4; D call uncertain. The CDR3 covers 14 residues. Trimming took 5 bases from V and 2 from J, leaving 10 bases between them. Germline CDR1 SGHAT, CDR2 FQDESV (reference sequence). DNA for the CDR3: TGTGCCAGCAGCCCCGGAATATCCAAAAACATTCAGTACTTC. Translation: CASSPGISKNIQYF.

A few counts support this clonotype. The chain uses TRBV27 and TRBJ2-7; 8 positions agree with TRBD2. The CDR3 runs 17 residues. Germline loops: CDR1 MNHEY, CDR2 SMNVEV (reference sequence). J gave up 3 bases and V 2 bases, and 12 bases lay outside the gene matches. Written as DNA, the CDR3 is TGTGCCAGCAGTTTACGCCTCGGAGCGGGGGTTATCTACGAGCAGTACTTC. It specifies CASSLRLGAGVIYEQYF.

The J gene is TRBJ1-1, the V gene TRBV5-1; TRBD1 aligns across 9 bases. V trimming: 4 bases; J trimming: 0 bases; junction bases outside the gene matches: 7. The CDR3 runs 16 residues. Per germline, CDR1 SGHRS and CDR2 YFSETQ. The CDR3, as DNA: TGCGCCAGCAGCCGGGGGACAGGGAACATGAACACTGAAGCTTTCTTT. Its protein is CASSRGTGNMNTEAFF.